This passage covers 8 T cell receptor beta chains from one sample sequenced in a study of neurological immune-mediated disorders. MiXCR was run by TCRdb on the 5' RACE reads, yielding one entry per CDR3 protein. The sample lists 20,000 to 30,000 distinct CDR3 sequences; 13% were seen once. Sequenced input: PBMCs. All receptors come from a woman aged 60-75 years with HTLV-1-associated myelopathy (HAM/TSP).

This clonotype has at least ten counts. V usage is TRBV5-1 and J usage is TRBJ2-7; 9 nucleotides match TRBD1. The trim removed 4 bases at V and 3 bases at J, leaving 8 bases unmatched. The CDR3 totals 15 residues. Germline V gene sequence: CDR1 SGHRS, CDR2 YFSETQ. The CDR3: CASSEPGQGVYEQYF. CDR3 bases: TGCGCCAGCAGCGAACCGGGACAGGGTGTCTACGAGCAGTACTTC.

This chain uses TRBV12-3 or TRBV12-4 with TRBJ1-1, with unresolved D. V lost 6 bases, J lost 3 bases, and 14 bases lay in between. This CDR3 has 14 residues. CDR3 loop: CASRSALRDTEAFF. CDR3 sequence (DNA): TGTGCCAGCAGATCAGCCCTTAGGGACACTGAAGCTTTCTTT.

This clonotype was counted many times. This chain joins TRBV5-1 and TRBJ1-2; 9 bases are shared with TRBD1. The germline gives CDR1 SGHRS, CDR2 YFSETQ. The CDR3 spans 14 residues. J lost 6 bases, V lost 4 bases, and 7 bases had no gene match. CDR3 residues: CASSQAGQGNGYTF. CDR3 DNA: TGCGCCAGCAGCCAAGCAGGACAGGGGAATGGCTACACCTTC.

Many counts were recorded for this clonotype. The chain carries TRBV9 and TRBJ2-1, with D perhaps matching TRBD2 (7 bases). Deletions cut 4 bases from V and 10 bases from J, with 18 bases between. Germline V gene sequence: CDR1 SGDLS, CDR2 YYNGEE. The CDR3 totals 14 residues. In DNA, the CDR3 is TGTGCCAGCAGCCCCGGGGGGCTACAGCCCGAGCAGTTCTTC. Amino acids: CASSPGGLQPEQFF. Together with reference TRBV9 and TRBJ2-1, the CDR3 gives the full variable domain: DSGVTQTPKHLITATGQRVTLRCSPRSGDLSVYWYQQSLDQGLQFLIQYYNGEERAKGNILERFSAQQFPDLHSELNLSSLELGDSALYFCASSPGGLQPEQFFGPGTRLTVL.

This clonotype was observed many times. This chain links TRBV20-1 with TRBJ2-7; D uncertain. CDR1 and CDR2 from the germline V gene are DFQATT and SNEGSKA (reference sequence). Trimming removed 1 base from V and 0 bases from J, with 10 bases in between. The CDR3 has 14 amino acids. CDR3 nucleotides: TGCAGTGCTAGAGGACCCGTCCTCTCCTACGAGCAGTACTTC. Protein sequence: CSARGPVLSYEQYF.

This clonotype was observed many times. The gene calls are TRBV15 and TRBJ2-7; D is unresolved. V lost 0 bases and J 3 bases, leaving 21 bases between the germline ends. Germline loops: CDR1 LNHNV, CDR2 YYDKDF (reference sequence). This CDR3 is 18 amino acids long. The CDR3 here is CATSRDLSRGNLFYEQYF. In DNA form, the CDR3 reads TGTGCCACCAGCAGAGATTTGAGTCGCGGAAATCTATTCTACGAGCAGTACTTC.

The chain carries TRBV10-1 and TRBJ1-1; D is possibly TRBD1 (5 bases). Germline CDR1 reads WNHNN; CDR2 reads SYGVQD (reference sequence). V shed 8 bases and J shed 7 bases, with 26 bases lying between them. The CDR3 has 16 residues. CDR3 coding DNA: TGCGCCAGCGGAAGGTCGGAGGGACGATGTCTCAATGAAGCTTTCTTT. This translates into CASGRSEGRCLNEAFF.

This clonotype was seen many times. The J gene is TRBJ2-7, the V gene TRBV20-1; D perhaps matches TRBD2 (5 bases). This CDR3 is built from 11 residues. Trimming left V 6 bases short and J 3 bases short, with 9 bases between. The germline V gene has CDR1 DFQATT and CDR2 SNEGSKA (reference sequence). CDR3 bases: TGCAGTGCCCTCCGGGACTACGAGCAGTACTTC. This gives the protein CSALRDYEQYF.